Included here is one T cell receptor (beta chain) sequence, with context. Its antigen is unknown. Time point meaning: week 23, last vaccination. Alongside topical imiquimod, each dose of vaccine comprised 300 ug of mutant IDH1 20-mer peptide. The donors' diagnosis was new WHO grade 3 or 4 astrocytoma that was IDH1-mutant and ATRX-lost. Using immunoSEQ multiplex PCR, the repertoire was profiled, and TCRdb retains in-frame clones only, with some absent. Among 65,000 or so clones listed, about 88% were seen once. The source of the sample is a study of a mutant IDH1 vaccine in newly diagnosed glioma. Background on the study: Initiation of the vaccine course occurred 4-6 weeks after radiotherapy alone, or alongside temozolomide cycles. Earlier therapy was either radiotherapy, temozolomide, or both, and most got both. Among treated patients, 62.5% were male and approximately 40% female, and mean age was about 39 years.

CDR1 MDHEN and CDR2 SYDVKM come from the germline V gene. V lost 5 bases and J 6 bases, leaving 14 bases between the germline ends. There are 13 residues in the CDR3. This specimen was PBMCs, taken from a glioma patient whose treatment included an IDH1 peptide vaccine. The gene calls are TRBV28 and TRBJ2-7; a weak D match, TRBD2 (6 bases). This receptor was obtained from a man in his thirties or forties with glioma. CDR3 residues: CASSPSGVSEQYF. The DNA for the CDR3 is TGTGCCAGCAGTCCTTCGGGGGTCTCCGAGCAGTACTTC.